In its sample, the clone carrying this TCR beta chain was seen many times. Antigen specificity is unknown. The data stem from a study of T-cell reconstitution after alpha-beta-depleted transplantation in children. Study-wide results and caveats: Reportedly, roughly two months post-transplant, alpha-beta T cells arose from several hundred expanded graft clones.

The TCRbeta library incorporated unique molecular identifiers. One entry per CDR3 protein results from TCRdb running MiXCR on the PCR reads. The sample carries about 440,000 distinct CDR3 sequences, approximately 41% recorded once. This CDR3 contains 11 residues. The ends were cut back, 6 bases at V and 4 bases at J, with 7 bases in the middle. The germline V gene has CDR1 SQVTM and CDR2 ANQGSEA. Sample: PBMCs, taken before TCRalphabeta/CD19-depleted stem cell transplant. This receptor was identified in a girl aged 2 to 9 with aplastic anemia, due to receive a stem cell transplant. The gene calls are TRBV29-1 and TRBJ2-1; tentatively, D is TRBD2 (6 bases). The DNA of the CDR3 is TGCAGCGTGACTAGTTACAATGAGCAGTTCTTC. It codes for CSVTSYNEQFF.